The sequence of this T cell receptor beta chain was determined in a study of blood T cell repertoires in COVID-19. Study context: PBMCs, B-cell-depleted T cells, or T cells provided the cDNA or gDNA that made up the material.

Trimming removed 4 bases from V and 5 bases from J; junction bases left unmatched: 17. The germline gives CDR1 LGHNA, CDR2 YSLEER. CDR3 size: 19 residues. Generated by immunoSEQ multiplex PCR, the TCRdb table keeps only in-frame clones and is missing some. This sample carries some 150,000 clones, 75% to 90% of them seen once, and the ten largest clones take over 0.5%. This receptor was identified in a man aged 60 to 69 with acute or convalescent COVID-19. Sample: peripheral blood. This chain joins TRBV4-3 and TRBJ2-2; 9 nucleotides agree with TRBD2. Here the CDR3 DNA reads TGCGCCAGCAGCCCCCAGTTGGGCGGGAGGGCCTATAGTACCGGGGAGCTGTTTTTT. It specifies CASSPQLGGRAYSTGELFF.